The clone carrying this TCR beta chain was detected ten times or more. Its specificity is not known. Sample time point: pre-sensitization, week 0. Described treatment: therapeutic diphenylcyclopropenone sensitization with weekly scalp DPC. Drawing of blood took place ahead of applying each patch test. The library labeled individual cDNA molecules by adding unique molecular identifiers to them. Via MiXCR, TCRdb re-called the RACE reads, giving one row per CDR3 protein. The table lists around 95,000 distinct CDR3 sequences, roughly 10% of them singletons. This specimen belongs to a study of human T cells and chemical hapten exposure. General observations from the study: TCRs above 1 in 1000 frequency stayed constant with DPC sensitization.

This TCR was recovered from a woman aged 55-70 years with alopecia areata. Some clones in this sample may be carry-over from other donors' samples. The specimen was whole blood, collected in connection with sensitization to the hapten diphenylcyclopropenone (DPC).

CDR3 sequence reads: CASSLGRSVETQYF. In nucleotides, the CDR3 is TGTGCCAGCAGTTTGGGCAGGTCCGTGGAGACCCAGTACTTC. The chain carries TRBV12-3 or TRBV12-4 and TRBJ2-5; D remains ambiguous. This CDR3 is built from 14 residues. V was cut by 3 bases and J by 5 bases, with 13 bases left in between.